These T cell receptor beta chains were read from a single sample in a study of T cell responses to AZD1222 COVID-19 vaccine. TCRdb keeps only in-frame clones here, not all; method: immunoSEQ multiplex PCR. The sample includes around 78,000 clones, roughly 90% of them seen just once. The material was peripheral blood, obtained on day 0 of AZD1222 vaccination. These receptors were taken from an adult in good health. Each CDR3 is given with its conserved first and last residue. A D gene is named only where the DNA matches it firmly. A clone size is listed for some rows: how often the clone was seen (once, few, many), or a class if it is expanded.

NA	NA	TRBV25-1	TRBJ1-6	TGTGCCAGCAGTGGGGAGAAAATTAATTCACCCCTCCACTTT	CASSGEKINSPLHF
NA	TRBD1	TRBV30	TRBJ1-4	TGTGCCTGGGCCGGGACAGGGGGCTGGGAAGAAAAACTGTTTTTT	CAWAGTGGWEEKLFF
NA	NA	TRBV6-5	TRBJ1-5	TGTGCCAGCAGGGACAGTTACCAGCCCCAGCATTTT	CASRDSYQPQHF
NA	TRBD2	TRBV12-5	TRBJ2-3	TGTGCTAGTGGTTTGGCCTCTACTAGCGGGGTGGTAGATACGCAGTATTTT	CASGLASTSGVVDTQYF
NA	NA	TRBV2	TRBJ1-5	TGTGCCAGCAGTGGGGGGGGCAATCAGCCCCAGCATTTT	CASSGGGNQPQHF
once	NA	TRBV6-6	TRBJ1-5	TGTGCCAGCAGTGTAAATCAGCCCCAGCATTTT	CASSVNQPQHF
NA	TRBD1	TRBV6-1	TRBJ1-3	TGTGCCAGCAGTGGGACCCACGGGACAGGGGATGGAAACACCATATATTTT	CASSGTHGTGDGNTIYF
NA	TRBD1	TRBV6-2/TRBV6-3	TRBJ2-3	TGTGCCAGCAGTTACTCGATCCGGGACAGTATAGATACGCAGTATTTT	CASSYSIRDSIDTQYF
NA	NA	TRBV5-4	TRBJ1-2	TGTGCCAGCAGCTTGATACAGGGCATTGGGGCTGGCTACACCTTC	CASSLIQGIGAGYTF
NA	NA	TRBV30	TRBJ2-5	TGTGCCTGGAGTCAGGGCCAGGAGACCCAGTACTTC	CAWSQGQETQYF
NA	TRBD1	TRBV7-6	TRBJ1-4	TGTGCCAGCAGTCCGGGACAGGGGGCTAGTGAAAAACTGTTTTTT	CASSPGQGASEKLFF
once	NA	TRBV7-2	TRBJ1-1	TGTGCCAGCAGCTTAAACGGTGCGGGGCGGAACACTGAAGCTTTCTTT	CASSLNGAGRNTEAFF
NA	TRBD2	TRBV5-1	TRBJ2-1	TGCGCCAGCGGACTTATCCTAGCGGGACGGGTGAATGAGCAGTTCTTC	CASGLILAGRVNEQFF
NA	TRBD1	TRBV7-9	TRBJ2-5	TGTGCCAGCAGCCGGACAGGGAACATCCAAGAGACCCAGTACTTC	CASSRTGNIQETQYF
NA	NA	TRBV6-6	TRBJ1-2	TGTGCCAGCTGCTTGGACACCTCCTATGGCTACACCTTC	CASCLDTSYGYTF
NA	NA	TRBV29-1	TRBJ1-1	TGCAGCGTTGAAGCTTGGGGGGCAGAGGCTGGTAACACTGAAGCTTTCTTT	CSVEAWGAEAGNTEAFF
NA	NA	TRBV10-3	TRBJ2-7	TGTGCCATCAGTGTTGAGCGCTACGAGCAGTACTTC	CAISVERYEQYF
NA	TRBD2	TRBV24-1	TRBJ2-3	TGTGCCACCAGTGATCAATCCGTGACTAGCGGGAGTTCCACAGATACGCAGTATTTT	CATSDQSVTSGSSTDTQYF
NA	TRBD2	TRBV10-3	TRBJ2-7	TGTGCCATCAGCCCCGGGACTAGCGGGAGACCCCACGAGCAGTACTTC	CAISPGTSGRPHEQYF
NA	NA	TRBV27	TRBJ1-1	TGTGCCAGCAGCTACCGGCGAGCAAACACTGAAGCTTTCTTT	CASSYRRANTEAFF
once	NA	TRBV29-1	TRBJ1-4	TGCAGCGTTCAGGGTGAGACTAATGAAAAACTGTTTTTT	CSVQGETNEKLFF
NA	TRBD2	TRBV5-1	TRBJ2-3	TGCGCCAGCAGCTTGGAGCTAGCGGGGTCCACAGATACGCAGTATTTT	CASSLELAGSTDTQYF
NA	TRBD2	TRBV7-6	TRBJ2-1	TGTGCCAGCAGCTTAGGTATCGGACTAGCGGGAGGCAATGAGCAGTTCTTC	CASSLGIGLAGGNEQFF
NA	NA	TRBV7-3	TRBJ1-4	TGTGCCAGCAGCTCCGTGACTCGGAAGGAAAAACTGTTTTTT	CASSSVTRKEKLFF
once	NA	TRBV10-3	TRBJ1-1	TGTGCCATCAGTCGCGGTGGGAACACTGAAGCTTTCTTT	CAISRGGNTEAFF
NA	TRBD1	TRBV2	TRBJ1-2	TGTGCCAGCAGTGACCACCTGACAGGGAGGAATGGCTACACCTTC	CASSDHLTGRNGYTF
NA	TRBD1	TRBV9	TRBJ1-1	TGTGCCAGCAGCGTAGCAGGGGGCGGAACTGAAGCTTTCTTT	CASSVAGGGTEAFF
NA	TRBD1	TRBV5-4	TRBJ2-5	TGTGCCAGCAGCTTGATACAGGGGGCAGGGGAGACCCAGTACTTC	CASSLIQGAGETQYF
NA	NA	TRBV7-7	TRBJ2-5	TGTGCCGGTTCCGGGACAACAATACAAGAGACCCAGTACTTC	CAGSGTTIQETQYF
NA	NA	TRBV7-2	TRBJ2-3	TGTGCCAGCAGCGATCAGGGGTCAGATACGCAGTATTTT	CASSDQGSDTQYF
NA	NA	TRBV5-6	TRBJ1-2	TGTGCCAGCAGCCCGAACCCCACAAGGAAATATGGCTACACCTTC	CASSPNPTRKYGYTF
NA	NA	TRBV7-2	TRBJ2-5	TGTGCCAGCAGTCCATCGGCGGGGGAGACCCAGTACTTC	CASSPSAGETQYF
NA	TRBD1	TRBV6-5	TRBJ1-2	TGTGCCAGCAGTTCCGAAAGACAGGGAGGCTATGGCTACACCTTC	CASSSERQGGYGYTF
NA	NA	TRBV6-1	TRBJ2-4	TGTGCCAGCAGTGCGGGGTGGGGACTAGCCAAAAACATTCAGTACTTC	CASSAGWGLAKNIQYF
NA	TRBD1	TRBV29-1	TRBJ2-2	TGCAGCGTTGACAGGGGGAATACCGGGGAGCTGTTTTTT	CSVDRGNTGELFF
NA	TRBD1	TRBV5-1	TRBJ2-7	TGCGCCACCCAAACGAGGACAGGTCTTTGGCCCGAGCAGTACTTC	CATQTRTGLWPEQYF
NA	NA	TRBV7-9	TRBJ2-5	TGTGCCAGCATGCAGCTTGGGCAAGAGACCCAGTACTTC	CASMQLGQETQYF
NA	NA	TRBV5-6	TRBJ2-5	TGTGCCAGCAGCCACAGGACAGAAGAGACCCAGTACTTC	CASSHRTEETQYF
NA	TRBD1	TRBV5-4	TRBJ2-2	TGTGCCAGCAGCTTGAACTTCGACAGGGGGGAGTTCAACACCGGGGAGCTGTTTTTT	CASSLNFDRGEFNTGELFF
NA	NA	TRBV19	TRBJ1-2	TGTGCCAGTAGTAAAGGAGAGAACTATGGCTACACCTTC	CASSKGENYGYTF
NA	NA	TRBV4-3	TRBJ1-4	TGCGCCAGCAGCCAAGGAGGGGCAGGAGGTGAAAAACTGTTTTTT	CASSQGGAGGEKLFF
NA	NA	TRBV7-3	TRBJ2-3	TGTGCCAGCAGCTTAATTGTGCCATTTAGAACTAGCACAGATACGCAGTATTTT	CASSLIVPFRTSTDTQYF
NA	NA	TRBV19	TRBJ1-3	TGTGCCAGTAGTGCGGTGAGGGATCGGTCTGGAAACACCATATATTTT	CASSAVRDRSGNTIYF
NA	NA	TRBV27	TRBJ1-4	TGTGCCAGCAGTACCCTCGGGAGTTCTAATGAAAAACTGTTTTTT	CASSTLGSSNEKLFF
once	TRBD2	TRBV7-3	TRBJ2-2	TGTGCCAGCAGCTTAACGGCCCGGGGAGCGGGAGACACCGGGGAGCTGTTTTTT	CASSLTARGAGDTGELFF
NA	TRBD1	TRBV5-1	TRBJ1-2	TGCGCCAGCAGCTTCTCCGAAGGGGGCGCGGTTGGCTACACCTTC	CASSFSEGGAVGYTF
NA	NA	TRBV12-3/TRBV12-4	TRBJ1-1	TGTGCCAGCAGTCATTACCGGAACACTGAAGCTTTCTTT	CASSHYRNTEAFF
NA	NA	TRBV21-1	TRBJ2-5	TGTGCCAGCAGCTCAACCCCTATGGAAGAGACCCAGTACTTC	CASSSTPMEETQYF
NA	TRBD2	TRBV7-8	TRBJ2-3	TGTGCCAGCAGCTCGAGACTAGCGGGGGGGCTGGGGGATACGCAGTATTTT	CASSSRLAGGLGDTQYF
NA	NA	TRBV5-6	TRBJ1-2	TGTGCCAGCAGCTCGGCTTATGGCTACACCTTC	CASSSAYGYTF
once	NA	TRBV18	TRBJ1-2	TGTGCCAGCTCATCGGCCGGGACACATTCTTCTGGCTACACCTTC	CASSSAGTHSSGYTF
NA	TRBD1	TRBV29-1	TRBJ1-1	TGCAGCGTTCATCTTGGACAGGTAGGCACTGAAGCTTTCTTT	CSVHLGQVGTEAFF
NA	NA	TRBV30	TRBJ1-6	TGTGCCTGGGGGACTCTAACGACGAGCTCCTATAATTCACCCCTCCACTTT	CAWGTLTTSSYNSPLHF